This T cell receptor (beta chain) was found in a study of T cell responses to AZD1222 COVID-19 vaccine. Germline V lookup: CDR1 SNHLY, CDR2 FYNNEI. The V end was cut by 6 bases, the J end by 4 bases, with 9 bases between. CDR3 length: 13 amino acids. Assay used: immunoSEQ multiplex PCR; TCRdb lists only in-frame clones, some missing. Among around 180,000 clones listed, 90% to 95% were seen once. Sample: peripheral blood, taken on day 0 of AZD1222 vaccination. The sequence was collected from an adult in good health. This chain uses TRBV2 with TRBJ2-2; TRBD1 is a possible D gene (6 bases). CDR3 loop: CASRARGTGELFF. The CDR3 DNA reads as TGTGCCAGCAGAGCCAGGGGCACCGGGGAGCTGTTTTTT.